The T cell receptor (beta chain) described here comes from a study of cytomegalovirus exposure and HLA in healthy donors. Study-level points and caveats: Within a later analysis, the majority of CMV-associated TCR beta chains appeared HLA-restricted. Sequencing depth across donors, presence/absence analyses assumed, was roughly uniform. Previous analysis showed most TCR beta V segments were productive about 87% or about 30% of the time. A later analysis linked a missense variant in DCLRE1C to the trimming of TCR beta V and J genes.

13 Jbeta primers and 60 Vbeta primers were used for the PCR. Sequencing used immunoSEQ multiplex PCR; TCRdb keeps in-frame clones, though not all of them. In the table there are more than 110,000 clones, 60% to 85% of which are singletons. To note about this clone: Its specificity is not known.

Germline CDR1 reads SQVTM; CDR2 reads ANQGSEA. This CDR3 contains 18 residues. Unmatched junction bases numbered 18, after V lost 4 bases and J lost 5 bases. The receptor was derived from a man aged 40-55 years in good health and CMV-seropositive. Input material: PBMCs. This rearrangement joins TRBV29-1 to TRBJ2-5; 11 bases match TRBD2. CDR3 sequence: CSVGRGGLAGGVRETQYF. The CDR3 bases are TGCAGCGTTGGGCGGGGTGGGTTAGCGGGAGGGGTCCGGGAGACCCAGTACTTC.